This entry describes one TCR beta chain. This sample was taken from a study of blood T cell repertoires in COVID-19. Study overall: Sites in the United States, Italy and Spain provided acute and convalescent COVID-19 samples. Sample material is recorded as cDNA or gDNA derived from T cells, B-cell-depleted T cells, or PBMCs.

How the authors handled the data: Amplification from reference gene primers served as the basis for estimated nucleated cell counts. Repertoires were generated with immunoSEQ multiplex PCR, while TCRdb's copy carries only in-frame clones and drops some. V and J calls and clone size are given by that table; D and trimming were obtained from the DNA. The sample consists of 94,000 or so clones, 88% of them appearing once. Germline CDR1 and CDR2: MNHEY and SVGAGI. V was trimmed by 6 bases and J by 3 bases, leaving 17 bases between them. The CDR3 totals 15 residues. Input material: peripheral blood. The TCR originated in a woman aged 80 or older with active COVID-19. The chain employs TRBV6-5 and TRBJ2-5; the D gene is possibly TRBD1 (5 bases). CDR3 sequence reads: CASSPQQVWEETQYF. In DNA form, the CDR3 reads TGTGCCAGCAGCCCCCAACAGGTCTGGGAAGAGACCCAGTACTTC.